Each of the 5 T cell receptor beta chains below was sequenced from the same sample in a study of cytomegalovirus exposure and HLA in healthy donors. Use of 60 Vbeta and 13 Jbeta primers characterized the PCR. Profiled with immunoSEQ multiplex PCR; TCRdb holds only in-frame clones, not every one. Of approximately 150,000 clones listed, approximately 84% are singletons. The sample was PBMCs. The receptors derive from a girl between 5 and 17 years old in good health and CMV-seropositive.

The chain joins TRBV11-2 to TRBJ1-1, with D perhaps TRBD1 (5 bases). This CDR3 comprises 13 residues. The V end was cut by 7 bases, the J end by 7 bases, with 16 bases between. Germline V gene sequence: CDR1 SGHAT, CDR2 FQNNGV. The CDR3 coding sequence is TGTGCCAGCACCCTTCGGGCGGGGCTTGAAGCTTTCTTT. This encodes CASTLRAGLEAFF.

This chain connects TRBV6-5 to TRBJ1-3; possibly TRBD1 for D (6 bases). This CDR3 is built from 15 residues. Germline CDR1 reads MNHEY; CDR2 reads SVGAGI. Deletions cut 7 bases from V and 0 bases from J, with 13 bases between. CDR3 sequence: CASTKLGGSGNTIYF. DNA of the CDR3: TGTGCCAGCACCAAACTAGGGGGCTCTGGAAACACCATATATTTT.

CDR3 loop: CASRETASGNTIYF. For the CDR3, the DNA is TGCGCCAGCAGGGAAACAGCCTCTGGAAACACCATATATTTT. The chain is built from TRBV5-1 and TRBJ1-3; D not resolved. This CDR3 spans 14 amino acids. CDR1 is SGHRS, CDR2 YFSETQ, per germline. Trimming took 5 bases from V and 0 from J, leaving 9 bases between them.

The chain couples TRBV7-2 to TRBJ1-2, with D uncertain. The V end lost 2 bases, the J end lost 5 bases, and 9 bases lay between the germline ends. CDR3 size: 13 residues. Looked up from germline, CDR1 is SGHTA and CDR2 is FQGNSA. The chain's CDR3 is CASSLSGGYGYTF. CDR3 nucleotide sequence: TGTGCCAGCAGCTTAAGTGGAGGGTATGGCTACACCTTC.

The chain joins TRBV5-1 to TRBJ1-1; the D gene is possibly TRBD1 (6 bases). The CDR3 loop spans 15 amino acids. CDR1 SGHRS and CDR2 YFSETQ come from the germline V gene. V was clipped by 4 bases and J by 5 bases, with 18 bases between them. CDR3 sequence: CASSALGGRGTEAFF. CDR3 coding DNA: TGCGCCAGCAGCGCCCTTGGGGGGCGGGGGACTGAAGCTTTCTTT.